Shown below are 3 T cell receptor beta chains from a single sample sequenced in a study of blood T cell repertoires in COVID-19. This table comes from immunoSEQ multiplex PCR, and its TCRdb copy is limited to in-frame clones, with some not included. The repertoire holds roughly 350,000 clones, with almost 90% as singletons. The sequenced sample consisted of peripheral blood. These receptor sequences come from a woman aged 70 to 79 with COVID-19, enrolled during active disease.

V is TRBV2 and J is TRBJ1-3; D is unclear. The CDR3 totals 15 residues. Germline values: CDR1 SNHLY, CDR2 FYNNEI. V was shortened by 7 bases and J by 0 bases, with 13 bases between the two germline ends. The CDR3 nucleotides read TGTGCCAGCACTGCCTCGGGTAACTCTGGAAACACCATATATTTT. Translated, it gives CASTASGNSGNTIYF.

This chain uses TRBV27 with TRBJ1-3, with D unclear. V lost 10 bases to trimming and J lost 3 bases, with 13 bases between them. CDR1 and CDR2 from the germline V gene are MNHEY and SMNVEV (reference sequence). The CDR3 is made up of 13 amino acids. The DNA of the CDR3 is TGTGCCACCTCCTCCGGGTATGGAAACACCATATATTTT. Residues: CATSSGYGNTIYF.

This rearrangement joins TRBV19 to TRBJ1-1; 7 nucleotides line up with TRBD1. Unmatched junction bases numbered 7, after V lost 3 bases and J lost 6 bases. CDR1 is LNHDA and CDR2 is SQIVND in the germline V gene (reference sequence). This CDR3 has 14 amino acids. CDR3 amino acids: CASSIDRASAEAFF. CDR3 nucleotides: TGTGCCAGTAGTATCGACAGGGCGAGCGCTGAAGCTTTCTTT.